Given below is one T cell receptor (beta chain) in context. The antigen is undetermined. This CDR3 has 13 amino acids. CDR1 and CDR2 (germline): SGHNT, YENEEA. The V end was cut by 4 bases, the J end by 10 bases, with 16 bases between. This record belongs to a study of cytomegalovirus exposure and HLA in healthy donors. Across the study: In an early release, HLA-typed donors contributed 75 million to 85 million unique TCR sequences.

PCR primers comprised 60 Vbeta and 13 Jbeta primers. Authors' analysis steps: A later analysis tallied 80 million or so unique TCR beta chains, some 10 million of them shared. The assay was immunoSEQ multiplex PCR, and TCRdb's table has in-frame clones only and misses some. D and trimming were read from the DNA, whereas the V and J calls and clone size are those reported in that table. The repertoire shows about 130,000 clones; the top ten hold roughly 1.7%. Study results and caveats: Donors belonging to an Asian-associated ancestry cluster reportedly showed fewer N-insertions in productive TCRs than the roughly 670-donor mean, according to what a later analysis found.

The sample taken for sequencing was PBMCs. The receptor comes from a woman in her thirties or forties in good health and CMV-seropositive. The chain joins TRBV11-3 to TRBJ1-1, with TRBD1 as a possible D gene (5 bases). The CDR3 nucleotides read TGTGCCAGCAGCTCCTCGACGGGACTAGGAGCTTTCTTT. As protein: CASSSSTGLGAFF.